This T cell receptor (beta chain) is from a study of technical replicates of blood from a handful of donors. Germline CDR1 SQVTM, CDR2 ANQGSEA. This CDR3 is built from 13 residues. V lost 4 bases and J 0 bases, leaving 10 bases between the germline ends. TCRdb keeps only in-frame clones here, not all; method: immunoSEQ multiplex PCR. The data contain about 70,000 clones, about nine tenths of them singletons. Sample: T cells isolated from PBMCs. The chain uses TRBV29-1 and TRBJ2-7; weak D call: TRBD1 (5 bases). The source is a human donor in good health. DNA of the CDR3: TGCAGCGTTGCAGAAGGGGCCTCCTACGAGCAGTACTTC. Its translation: CSVAEGASYEQYF.